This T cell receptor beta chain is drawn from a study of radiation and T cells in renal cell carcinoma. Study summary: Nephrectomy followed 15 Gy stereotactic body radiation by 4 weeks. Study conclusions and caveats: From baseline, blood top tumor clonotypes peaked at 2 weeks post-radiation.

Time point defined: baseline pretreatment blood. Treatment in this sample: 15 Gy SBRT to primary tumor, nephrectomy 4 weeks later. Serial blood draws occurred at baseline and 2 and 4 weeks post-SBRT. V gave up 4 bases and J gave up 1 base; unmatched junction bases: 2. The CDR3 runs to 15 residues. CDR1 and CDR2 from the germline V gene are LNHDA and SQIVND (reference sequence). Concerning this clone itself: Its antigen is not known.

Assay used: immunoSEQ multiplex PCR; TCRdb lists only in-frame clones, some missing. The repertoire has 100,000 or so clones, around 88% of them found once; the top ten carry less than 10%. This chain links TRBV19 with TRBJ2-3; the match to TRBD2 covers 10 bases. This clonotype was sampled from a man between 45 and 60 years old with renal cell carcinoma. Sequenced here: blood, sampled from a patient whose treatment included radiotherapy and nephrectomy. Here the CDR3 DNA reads TGTGCCAGTAGTAAAACTAGCGGGGGCACAGATACGCAGTATTTT. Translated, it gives CASSKTSGGTDTQYF.